These 20 T cell receptor beta chains were all obtained from the same sample, sequenced in a study of technical replicates of blood from a few donors. Sequenced by immunoSEQ multiplex PCR; TCRdb stores in-frame clones only, minus some. The table lists tens of thousands of clones, about 96% of them singletons. Sequenced: T cells isolated from PBMCs. The origin of the receptors is a human donor in good health.

The J gene is TRBJ2-4, the V gene TRBV5-4; tentative D call: TRBD2 (5 bases). The CDR3 loop spans 14 amino acids. Trimming removed 2 bases at V and 8 bases at J, with 14 bases between. In germline, CDR1 is SGHNT, CDR2 YYREEE (reference sequence). In DNA, the CDR3 is TGTGCCAGCAGCTTTAACGGGGATGGGGACATTCAGTACTTC. It codes for CASSFNGDGDIQYF. The whole variable domain, filled in from reference TRBV5-4 and TRBJ2-4, reads ETGVTQSPTHLIKTRGQQVTLRCSSQSGHNTVSWYQQALGQGPQFIFQYYREEENGRGNFPPRFSGLQFPNYSSELNVNALELDDSALYLCASSFNGDGDIQYFGAGTRLSVL.

This clone was observed a single time. As DNA, the CDR3 is TGTGCCAGCAGCGTAGGCAGGGGGTCCGACTACGAGCAGTACTTC. Its translation is CASSVGRGSDYEQYF. The rearrangement links TRBV9 to TRBJ2-7; TRBD1 agrees at 7 bases. The CDR3 consists of 15 residues. With 0 bases clipped from V and 3 bases from J, the junction kept 6 bases outside the gene matches. Per the germline V gene, CDR1 is SGDLS and CDR2 is YYNGEE.

V is TRBV7-6 and J is TRBJ2-7; 11 bases match TRBD2. The ends lost 4 bases at V and 4 bases at J; junction bases unmatched: 6. Germline V gene lookup returns CDR1 SGHVS and CDR2 FNYEAQ. This CDR3 region has 15 residues. CDR3 loop: CASSSLSGRGYEQYF. For the CDR3, the DNA is TGTGCCAGCAGCTCCCTTAGCGGGAGGGGTTACGAGCAGTACTTC.

This chain's CDR3 is CASRTTGRSTGELFF. The CDR3 nucleotides are TGTGCCAGCAGGACGACAGGCCGGAGTACCGGGGAGCTGTTTTTT. V usage is TRBV28 and J usage is TRBJ2-2, with D possibly matching TRBD1 (6 bases). Trimming cost V 6 bases and J 5 bases, with 16 bases left between them. From germline, CDR1 is MDHEN and CDR2 SYDVKM. The CDR3 sequence is 15 residues long. Full variable domain (outside the CDR3, taken from reference TRBV28 and TRBJ2-2): DVKVTQSSRYLVKRTGEKVFLECVQDMDHENMFWYRQDPGLGLRLIYFSYDVKMKEKGDIPEGYSVSREKKERFSLILESASTNQTSMYLCASRTTGRSTGELFFGEGSRLTVL.

The chain has TRBV5-1 and TRBJ2-7; possibly TRBD1 for D (6 bases). With 3 bases removed from V and 4 bases from J, the gap between germline ends came to 17 bases. CDR3 length: 15 residues. Germline lookup yields CDR1 SGHRS and CDR2 YFSETQ. CDR3 protein: CASSYTQVGTYEQYF. The DNA of the CDR3 is TGCGCCAGCAGCTATACCCAGGTAGGGACATACGAGCAGTACTTC.

The chain combines TRBV7-4 with TRBJ1-2; TRBD1 aligns across 7 bases. V shed 5 bases and J 5 bases; nucleotides not matched to a gene: 8. CDR1 SGHVT and CDR2 SQSDAQ come from the germline V gene. This CDR3 has 14 residues. The CDR3 is CASSPGTAKYGYTF. DNA of the CDR3: TGTGCCAGCAGCCCCGGGACAGCAAAATATGGCTACACCTTC.

DNA for the CDR3: TGCGCCAGCAGCCATACAGGGGGCACTGAAGCTTTCTTT. Its protein is CASSHTGGTEAFF. V is TRBV4-1 and J is TRBJ1-1, with 8 bases that match TRBD1. The V gene end was trimmed by 3 bases and the J gene end by 4 bases; junction bases not matched to a gene: 1. The CDR3 runs 13 residues. Germline values: CDR1 MGHRA, CDR2 YSYEKL.

The chain recombines TRBV18 with TRBJ2-5; TRBD2 might be the D (6 bases). Per the germline V gene, CDR1 is KGHSH and CDR2 is LQKENI. V lost 3 bases to trimming and J lost 7 bases, with 18 bases between them. The CDR3 runs 15 residues. CDR3 sequence reads: CASSPGGIQVWTQYF. Here the CDR3 DNA reads TGTGCCAGCTCACCGGGAGGTATACAGGTTTGGACCCAGTACTTC.

This rearrangement joins TRBV7-9 to TRBJ1-1; D remains ambiguous. The V gene lost 3 bases and the J gene lost 0 bases, with 8 bases spanning the gap. The CDR3 is made up of 14 amino acids. Germline V lookup: CDR1 SEHNR, CDR2 FQNEAQ (reference sequence). CDR3 in amino acids: CASSFEHLNTEAFF. Written as DNA, the CDR3 is TGTGCCAGCAGCTTTGAACACCTGAACACTGAAGCTTTCTTT.

The chain joins TRBV28 to TRBJ1-6; D is perhaps TRBD1 (6 bases). With 5 bases removed from V and 8 bases from J, the gap between germline ends came to 10 bases. The CDR3 is 13 residues long. Germline-derived CDR1 and CDR2 are MDHEN and SYDVKM. The CDR3 region has the DNA TGTGCCAGCAGTAATACAGGGTATTCACCCCTCCACTTT. Encoded protein: CASSNTGYSPLHF.

This rearrangement joins TRBV15 to TRBJ2-7; D gene uncertain. The germline V gene encodes CDR1 LNHNV and CDR2 YYDKDF (reference sequence). The ends were cut back, 1 base at V and 5 bases at J, with 15 bases in the middle. The CDR3 loop spans 15 amino acids. The CDR3, as DNA: TGTGCCACCAGCAGAGGAGAGATCAGGTCGGACGAGCAGTACTTC. Its protein product is CATSRGEIRSDEQYF. Full variable domain (missing parts from reference TRBV15 and TRBJ2-7): DAMVIQNPRYQVTQFGKPVTLSCSQTLNHNVMYWYQQKSSQAPKLLFHYYDKDFNNEADTPDNFQSRRPNTSFCFLDIRSPGLGDTAMYLCATSRGEIRSDEQYFGPGTRLTVT.

The chain joins TRBV7-8 to TRBJ1-6; D unclear. This CDR3 contains 12 residues. The germline V and J ends were trimmed by 1 base and 9 bases, with 4 bases remaining between them. In germline, CDR1 is SGHVS, CDR2 FQNEAQ. The CDR3 spells CASSLVVSPLHF. CDR3 DNA sequence: TGTGCCAGCAGCTTAGTAGTTTCACCCCTCCACTTT.

The gene calls are TRBV6-5 and TRBJ2-7; 10 nucleotides align to TRBD1. Germline V gene sequence: CDR1 MNHEY, CDR2 SVGAGI. The CDR3 has 16 amino acids. With 2 bases clipped from V and 3 bases from J, the junction kept 7 bases outside the gene matches. The CDR3 here is CASSYSVGQGFYEQYF. The CDR3 DNA reads as TGTGCCAGCAGTTACAGTGTGGGACAGGGGTTCTACGAGCAGTACTTC.

The chain couples TRBV5-1 to TRBJ2-3; TRBD2 aligns across 11 bases. The germline V gene encodes CDR1 SGHRS and CDR2 YFSETQ. V dropped 1 base and J dropped 2; count of bases not matched to a gene: 3. The CDR3 sequence is 16 residues long. CDR3 in amino acids: CASSLTSGSVTDTQYF. Written as DNA, the CDR3 is TGCGCCAGCAGCTTGACTAGCGGGAGTGTCACAGATACGCAGTATTTT.

CDR3 in amino acids: CASSLVGGGRSYNEQFF. CDR3 DNA sequence: TGTGCCAGCAGCTTGGTCGGCGGGGGGCGCTCCTACAATGAGCAGTTCTTC. The V call is TRBV5-6, the J call TRBJ2-1, with 8 bases fitting TRBD2. Germline trimming cut 0 bases from V and 0 bases from J; bases unmatched to any gene: 5. Germline assignment: CDR1 SGHDT and CDR2 YYEEEE. The CDR3 totals 17 residues.

This sequence joins TRBV14 and TRBJ2-7, with 8 bases lining up with TRBD1. This CDR3 region has 16 residues. Germline CDR1 and CDR2: SGHDN and FVKESK. Trimming at V came to 1 base and at J to 1 base, leaving 6 bases not matched to a gene. The CDR3 here is CASSQVSRTGSYEQYF. The CDR3 bases are TGTGCCAGCAGCCAAGTTTCTAGGACAGGGTCCTACGAGCAGTACTTC.

The rearrangement links TRBV4-1 to TRBJ1-3; 9 nucleotides match TRBD1. The CDR3 totals 20 residues. V was pared by 3 bases and J by 0 bases, with 15 bases of the junction left unmatched. The germline CDR1 and CDR2 sequences are MGHRA and YSYEKL. Here the CDR3 DNA reads TGCGCCAGCAGCCAGGGGTTCGGGACAGGGAATTATCGCTCTGGAAACACCATATATTTT. As protein: CASSQGFGTGNYRSGNTIYF.

V is TRBV7-9 and J is TRBJ2-5; the match to TRBD1 covers 8 bases. The CDR3 sequence is 15 residues long. J gave up 6 bases and V 4 bases, and 10 bases lay outside the gene matches. Per germline, CDR1 SEHNR and CDR2 FQNEAQ (reference sequence). The CDR3 here is CASSSDLDRVQTQYF. In nucleotides, the CDR3 is TGTGCCAGCAGCTCAGACCTGGACAGGGTACAGACCCAGTACTTC.

CDR3 protein: CASNDLRTGNHGYTF. The CDR3 DNA is TGCGCCAGCAACGATTTACGGACAGGGAACCATGGCTACACCTTC. This chain joins TRBV4-1 and TRBJ1-2; 8 bases line up with TRBD1. Losses at the gene ends were 7 bases for V and 6 bases for J; bases not matched to a gene: 13. Germline values: CDR1 MGHRA, CDR2 YSYEKL. This CDR3 region has 15 residues.

The rearrangement joins TRBV20-1 to TRBJ2-1, with D perhaps TRBD2 (5 bases). V was shortened by 7 bases and J by 3 bases, with 7 bases between the two germline ends. The CDR3 loop spans 11 amino acids. CDR1 DFQATT and CDR2 SNEGSKA come from the germline V gene (reference sequence). In DNA, the CDR3 is TGCAGTGGGACTTTCTACAATGAGCAGTTCTTC. Its protein product is CSGTFYNEQFF.